This T cell receptor (beta chain) emerged from a study of T cells in Graves' hyperthyroidism and ophthalmopathy. Using RNA transcripts as the source, TCR beta CDR3 regions were amplified. TCR CDR3 underwent first-round RT-PCR with the HTBI primer set. TCRdb redid the calling of the multiplex PCR reads with MiXCR, one entry per CDR3 protein. The table has 350,000 to 450,000 distinct CDR3 sequences, 11% to 15% seen once. This CDR3 spans 16 amino acids. Trimming took 1 base from V and 0 from J, leaving 9 bases between them. Findings and limits, study-wide: Among thyroid clonotypes expanded above 0.001, most also appeared in blood.

Not enrolled were patients with uncontrolled infection, other autoimmune disease, pregnancy or lactation. The authors obtained PBMCs from over 8.5 ml of fresh peripheral blood. This clonotype was seen ten or more times. Its cognate antigen is unknown. The material sequenced was blood. This TCR was recovered from a man aged 45-60 years with Graves' ophthalmopathy. The gene calls are TRBV12-3 or TRBV12-4 and TRBJ1-4; D is uncertain. For the CDR3, the DNA is TGTGCCAGCAGTTTAGAGCGGGTTACAACTAATGAAAAACTGTTTTTT. The encoded protein is CASSLERVTTNEKLFF.